The 10 T cell receptor beta chains in this list originate from one sample, sequenced in a study of blood T cell repertoires in COVID-19. Repertoires were generated with immunoSEQ multiplex PCR, while TCRdb's copy carries only in-frame clones and drops some. The sample yields fewer than 150,000 clones, 70% to 85% seen once. The specimen sequenced was peripheral blood. The source is a man in his 60s who had recovered from COVID-19.

This chain connects TRBV7-2 to TRBJ2-2; D gene ambiguous. This CDR3 spans 13 amino acids. The V end lost 4 bases, the J end lost 1 base, and 4 bases lay between the germline ends. Germline CDR1 SGHTA, CDR2 FQGNSA. The CDR3 DNA is TGTGCCAGCAGCTCCATGAACACCGGGGAGCTGTTTTTT. This codes for CASSSMNTGELFF.

The chain links TRBV24-1 to TRBJ2-5, with 7 bases identical to TRBD1. From germline, CDR1 is KGHDR and CDR2 SFDVKD. Losses at the gene ends were 7 bases for V and 3 bases for J; bases not matched to a gene: 10. The CDR3 extends over 15 amino acids. CDR3 bases: TGTGCCACCAGAGACTCAAGGGACAGAAAAGAGACCCAGTACTTC. It specifies CATRDSRDRKETQYF.

The chain employs TRBV3-1 (or the pseudogene TRBV3-2) and TRBJ2-2; maybe TRBD2 (6 bases). Trimming removed 1 base at V and 3 bases at J, with 9 bases between. CDR1 is LGHDT and CDR2 is YNNKEL in the germline V gene (reference sequence). The CDR3 has 15 residues. CDR3 residues: CASSQAGVDTGELFF. DNA of the CDR3: TGTGCCAGCAGCCAAGCGGGAGTAGACACCGGGGAGCTGTTTTTT.

The gene calls are TRBV5-1 and TRBJ2-7; 7 nucleotides match TRBD1. Per the germline V gene, CDR1 is SGHRS and CDR2 is YFSETQ. This CDR3 is built from 14 residues. Losses at the gene ends were 4 bases for V and 6 bases for J; bases not matched to a gene: 10. The CDR3 DNA reads as TGCGCCAGCAGCGGGACAGCCGCTGGGGCCGAGCAGTACTTC. It encodes CASSGTAAGAEQYF.

This clone was detected only a few times. The genes are TRBV7-2 and TRBJ2-3; D not resolved. Trimming took 1 base from V and 2 from J, leaving 7 bases between them. The CDR3 runs to 14 residues. Germline assignment: CDR1 SGHTA and CDR2 FQGNSA. Written as DNA, the CDR3 is TGTGCCAGCAGCTTAGGATTACACACAGATACGCAGTATTTT. The encoded protein is CASSLGLHTDTQYF.

V and J are TRBV7-2 and TRBJ2-4; D is perhaps TRBD1 (7 bases). The CDR3 is 15 residues long. Trimming shortened V by 5 bases and J by 5 bases, and 16 bases separated the two germline ends. Germline lookup yields CDR1 SGHTA and CDR2 FQGNSA. The CDR3: CASSPSTGTQNIQYF. The CDR3 bases are TGTGCCAGCAGCCCTTCGACAGGGACTCAAAACATTCAGTACTTC.

This clone was recorded a few times. The chain links TRBV6-2 or TRBV6-3 to TRBJ2-3, with TRBD1 matching over 10 bases. Germline CDR1 is MNHEY and CDR2 is SVGEGT. This CDR3 has 14 residues. The J segment lost 5 bases and the V segment lost 2 bases, leaving 1 base of the junction unmatched. The CDR3, as DNA: TGTGCCAGCAGTTACGACAGGGGGCAAGATACGCAGTATTTT. This sequence encodes CASSYDRGQDTQYF.

The chain combines TRBV29-1 with TRBJ1-1; D not resolved. The CDR3 is 14 amino acids. With 4 bases removed from V and 3 bases from J, the gap between germline ends came to 15 bases. Germline V gene data show CDR1 as SQVTM and CDR2 as ANQGSEA. The CDR3 region has the DNA TGCAGCGTTGCCTACATCGGGAGGGACACTGAAGCTTTCTTT. Residues: CSVAYIGRDTEAFF.

The chain employs TRBV19 and TRBJ2-1; a weak D match, TRBD2 (6 bases). The CDR3 consists of 14 residues. In germline, CDR1 is LNHDA, CDR2 SQIVND (reference sequence). Deletions cut 5 bases from V and 5 bases from J, with 13 bases between. The CDR3 is CASSGLATDNEQFF. CDR3 DNA sequence: TGTGCCAGTAGTGGGCTAGCGACAGACAATGAGCAGTTCTTC. The full variable domain, rest sourced from reference TRBV19 and TRBJ2-1, is DGGITQSPKYLFRKEGQNVTLSCEQNLNHDAMYWYRQDPGQGLRLIYYSQIVNDFQKGDIAEGYSVSREKKESFPLTVTSAQKNPTAFYLCASSGLATDNEQFFGPGTRLTVL.

The rearrangement links TRBV28 to TRBJ1-4; 9 bases align to TRBD1. Germline trimming cut 6 bases from V and 8 bases from J; bases unmatched to any gene: 10. CDR1 MDHEN and CDR2 SYDVKM come from the germline V gene. The CDR3 runs 15 residues. CDR3: CASSALGQGREKLFF. The CDR3 nucleotides read TGTGCCAGCAGCGCCCTCGGACAGGGGAGGGAAAAACTGTTTTTT.